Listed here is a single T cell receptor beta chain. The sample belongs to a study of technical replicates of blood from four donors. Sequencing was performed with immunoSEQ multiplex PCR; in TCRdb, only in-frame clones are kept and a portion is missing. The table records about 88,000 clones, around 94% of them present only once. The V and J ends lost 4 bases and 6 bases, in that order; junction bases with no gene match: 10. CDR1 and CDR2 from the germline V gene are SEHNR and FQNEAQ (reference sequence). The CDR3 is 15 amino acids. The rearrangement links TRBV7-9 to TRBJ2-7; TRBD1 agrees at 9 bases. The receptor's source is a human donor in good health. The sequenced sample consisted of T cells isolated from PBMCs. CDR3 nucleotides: TGTGCCAGCAGCTCCACAGGGGGCGATAGGTTCGAGCAGTACTTC. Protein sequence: CASSSTGGDRFEQYF.